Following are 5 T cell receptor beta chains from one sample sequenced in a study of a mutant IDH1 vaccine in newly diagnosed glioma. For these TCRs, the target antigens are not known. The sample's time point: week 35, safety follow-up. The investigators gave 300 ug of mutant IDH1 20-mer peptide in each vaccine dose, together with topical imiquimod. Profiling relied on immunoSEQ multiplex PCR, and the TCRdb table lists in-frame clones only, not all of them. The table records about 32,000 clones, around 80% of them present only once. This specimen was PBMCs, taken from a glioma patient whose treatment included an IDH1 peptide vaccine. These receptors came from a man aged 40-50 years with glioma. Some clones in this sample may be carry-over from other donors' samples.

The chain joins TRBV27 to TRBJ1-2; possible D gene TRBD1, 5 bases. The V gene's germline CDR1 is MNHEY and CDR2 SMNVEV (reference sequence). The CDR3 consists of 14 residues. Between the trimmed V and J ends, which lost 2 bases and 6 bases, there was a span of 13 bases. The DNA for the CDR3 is TGTGCCAGCAGTTTAGTAGGGGCGGGGGATGGCTACACCTTC. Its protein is CASSLVGAGDGYTF.

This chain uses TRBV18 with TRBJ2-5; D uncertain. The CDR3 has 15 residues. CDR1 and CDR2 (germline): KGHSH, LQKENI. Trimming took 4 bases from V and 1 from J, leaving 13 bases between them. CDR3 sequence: CASSLRSGPQETQYF. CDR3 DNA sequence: TGTGCCAGCTCACTTCGGTCGGGTCCCCAAGAGACCCAGTACTTC.

CDR3 protein: CASSGTTSGWETQYF. The CDR3 DNA is TGTGCCAGCAGCGGCACGACTAGCGGGTGGGAGACCCAGTACTTC. This sequence joins TRBV9 and TRBJ2-5; 10 nucleotides agree with TRBD2. V lost 3 bases to trimming and J lost 5 bases; unmatched junction nucleotides: 7. The CDR3 loop spans 15 amino acids. Germline V CDR1 and CDR2: SGDLS, YYNGEE.

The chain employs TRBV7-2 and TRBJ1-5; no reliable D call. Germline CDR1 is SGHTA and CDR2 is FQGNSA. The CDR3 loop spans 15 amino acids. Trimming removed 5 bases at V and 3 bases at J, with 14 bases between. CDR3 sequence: CASSPSRNVNQPQHF. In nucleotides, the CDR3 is TGTGCCAGCAGCCCCAGCAGGAACGTCAATCAGCCCCAGCATTTT.

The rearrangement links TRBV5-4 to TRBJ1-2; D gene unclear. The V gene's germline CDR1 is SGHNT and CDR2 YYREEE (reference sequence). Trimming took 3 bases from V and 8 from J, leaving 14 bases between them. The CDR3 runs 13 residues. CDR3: CASSSENDVGYTF. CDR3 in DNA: TGTGCCAGCAGCTCTGAAAACGATGTGGGCTACACCTTC.